One T cell receptor (beta chain) is described in this entry. As yet, its antigen is unknown. The PCR employed 60 Vbeta primers together with 13 Jbeta primers. TCRdb keeps only in-frame clones here, not all; method: immunoSEQ multiplex PCR. This sample has 110,000 to 150,000 clones, with around 72% found just once. The sample is drawn from a study of cytomegalovirus exposure and HLA in healthy donors. General study findings and limits: HLA allele associations emerged for 15,000 to 20,000 TCR beta sequences in a later analysis, at 0.05 false discovery rate. Most of the CMV-associated TCR beta chains (in a later analysis) appeared to be HLA-restricted. In a later analysis, across HLA loci, associated TCR counts were highest for DRB1, lowest for HLA-C.

The CDR3 is 15 amino acids. Germline V gene data show CDR1 as SGHKS and CDR2 as YYEKEE (reference sequence). The ends were cut back, 4 bases at V and 0 bases at J, with 11 bases in the middle. The TCR originated in a woman in her 40s in good health and CMV-seronegative. The V and J genes are TRBV5-5 and TRBJ1-3, with unresolved D. Sequencing used PBMCs. The CDR3 nucleotides read TGTGCCAGCAGCCAGAACAGCTTCTCTGGAAACACCATATATTTT. It is translated as CASSQNSFSGNTIYF.